This paragraph reports one T cell receptor (beta chain). Its specificity is not known. This sample is part of a study of post-analysis software for immune sequencing data. Study in general: The courses of disease that were included comprised relapsing-remitting, secondary progressive and progressive-relapsing multiple sclerosis.

The trim removed 2 bases at V and 2 bases at J, leaving 5 bases unmatched. This CDR3 contains 16 residues. The V gene's germline CDR1 is MNHEY and CDR2 SVGEGT. Every TCR beta cDNA library bore unique molecular identifiers. TCRdb re-called the PCR reads with MiXCR, one entry per CDR3 protein. This table holds around 400,000 distinct CDR3 sequences, roughly 40% found once. Study conclusions and caveats: With TRBV5-6, TRBV5-1 and TRBV20-1 included, about five TRBV segments were more frequent in patients than in controls.

This TCR was recovered from a girl aged 2 to 10 with multiple sclerosis. The chain carries TRBV6-2 or TRBV6-3 and TRBJ2-1; TRBD2 matches at 8 bases. Sample: blood. CDR3 coding DNA: TGTGCCAGCAGTTACGAGGGGACTAGAACCTACAATGAGCAGTTCTTC. This codes for CASSYEGTRTYNEQFF.